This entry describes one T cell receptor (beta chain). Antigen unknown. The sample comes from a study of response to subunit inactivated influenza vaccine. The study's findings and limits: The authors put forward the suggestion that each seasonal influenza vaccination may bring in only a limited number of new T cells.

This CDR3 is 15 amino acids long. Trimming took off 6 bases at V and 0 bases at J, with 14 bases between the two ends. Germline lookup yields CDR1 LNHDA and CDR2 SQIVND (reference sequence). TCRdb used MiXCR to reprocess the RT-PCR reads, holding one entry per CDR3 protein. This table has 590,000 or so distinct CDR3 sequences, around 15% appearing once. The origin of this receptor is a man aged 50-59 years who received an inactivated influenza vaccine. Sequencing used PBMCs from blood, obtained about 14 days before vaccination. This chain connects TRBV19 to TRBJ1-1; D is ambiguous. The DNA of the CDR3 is TGTGCCAGTAGCCTTCCGACTCAAATGAACACTGAAGCTTTCTTT. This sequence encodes CASSLPTQMNTEAFF. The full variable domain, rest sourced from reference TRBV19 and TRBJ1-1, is DGGITQSPKYLFRKEGQNVTLSCEQNLNHDAMYWYRQDPGQGLRLIYYSQIVNDFQKGDIAEGYSVSREKKESFPLTVTSAQKNPTAFYLCASSLPTQMNTEAFFGQGTRLTVV.